This T cell receptor (beta chain) was identified during a study of blood T cell repertoires in COVID-19. The wider study: Acute-phase and convalescent COVID-19 samples originated in the United States, Italy and Spain. T cells, B-cell-depleted T cells, or PBMCs supplied cDNA or gDNA.

The V gene's germline CDR1 is MNHEY and CDR2 SMNVEV (reference sequence). Losses at the gene ends were 2 bases for V and 4 bases for J; bases not matched to a gene: 6. This CDR3 is 15 amino acids long. Assay used: immunoSEQ multiplex PCR; TCRdb lists only in-frame clones, some missing. In the table there are 170,000 or so clones, roughly four fifths of which are singletons. The TCR was taken from a human donor in a cohort sampled during active COVID-19. This chain uses TRBV27 with TRBJ2-7; 9 bases agree with TRBD1. Sequences were obtained from peripheral blood. The CDR3 DNA sequence: TGTGCCAGCAGTTTAGCCCCCGGGACAGGGTACGAGCAGTACTTC. It is translated as CASSLAPGTGYEQYF.